These 28 T cell receptor beta chains were sequenced from one sample in a study of cytomegalovirus exposure and HLA in healthy donors. Primers: 60 Vbeta forward and 13 Jbeta reverse. Only in-frame clones appear in the TCRdb table, and some are missing; sequencing was by immunoSEQ multiplex PCR. Of approximately 190,000 clones in the sample, roughly 87% are singletons; the top ten hold approximately 1.1%. Sequencing was performed on PBMCs. Receptors originate from a boy between 2 and 15 years old in good health and CMV-seronegative.

This clone was observed once. This chain uses TRBV10-2 with TRBJ2-5; D is perhaps TRBD2 (5 bases). Gene TRBJ2-7 matches the end of the DNA better, so the J call may be wrong. The CDR3 has 13 residues. Per the germline V gene, CDR1 is WSHSY and CDR2 is SAAADI. As DNA, the CDR3 is TGCGCCAGCAGTGACCCTACTAGCTACGAGCAGTACTTC. Encoded protein: CASSDPTSYEQYF.

The chain has TRBV19 and TRBJ1-5, with a tentative D call TRBD1 (6 bases). This CDR3 contains 16 residues. Trimming took 1 base from V and 5 from J, leaving 15 bases between them. Germline V gene data show CDR1 as LNHDA and CDR2 as SQIVND (reference sequence). This chain's CDR3 is CASSIAPGRGDQPQHF. DNA for the CDR3: TGTGCCAGTAGTATAGCCCCCGGCAGGGGTGATCAGCCCCAGCATTTT.

The V call is TRBV14, the J call TRBJ2-7; 9 positions agree with TRBD1. This CDR3 contains 16 residues. Germline trimming cut 3 bases from V and 3 bases from J; bases unmatched to any gene: 9. Germline CDR1 and CDR2: SGHDN and FVKESK. CDR3 bases: TGTGCCAGCAGCCATGGAGCCGGGACAGGGTTCTACGAGCAGTACTTC. It translates to CASSHGAGTGFYEQYF.

The CDR3 is CASSWRGGGNEQFF. The DNA of the CDR3 is TGTGCCAGCAGCTGGCGGGGGGGCGGGAATGAGCAGTTCTTC. The rearrangement joins TRBV27 to TRBJ2-1, with 9 bases identical to TRBD2. V gave up 6 bases and J gave up 7 bases; unmatched junction bases: 7. CDR3 length: 14 amino acids. Germline assignment: CDR1 MNHEY and CDR2 SMNVEV (reference sequence).

This clone has only a few counts. The V gene is TRBV7-9, the J gene TRBJ2-2; D gene unclear. The CDR3 has 14 amino acids. The germline V gene has CDR1 SEHNR and CDR2 FQNEAQ (reference sequence). V was shortened by 5 bases and J by 4 bases, with 11 bases between the two germline ends. Here the CDR3 DNA reads TGTGCCAGCAGCCCACGGTCGTCCACCGGGGAGCTGTTTTTT. This sequence encodes CASSPRSSTGELFF.

The V gene is TRBV11-1, the J gene TRBJ1-1, with 7 bases lining up with TRBD1. The V gene's germline CDR1 is SGHAT and CDR2 FQDESV (reference sequence). This CDR3 spans 15 amino acids. The junction had 7 bases not matched to a gene; V was cut back by 2 bases and J by 4 bases. The CDR3 nucleotides are TGTGCCAGCAGCTTACCACAGGGGTCCGGCACTGAAGCTTTCTTT. Amino acid sequence: CASSLPQGSGTEAFF.

The rearrangement links TRBV7-9 to TRBJ2-3, with 8 nucleotides matching TRBD2. The CDR3 loop spans 16 amino acids. The germline gives CDR1 SEHNR, CDR2 FQNEAQ (reference sequence). The junction had 8 bases not matched to a gene; V was cut back by 4 bases and J by 2 bases. The DNA of the CDR3 is TGTGCCAGCAGCTCCCCCTTAGCGGGAAACACAGATACGCAGTATTTT. Protein product: CASSSPLAGNTDTQYF.

The CDR3 nucleotides are TGTGCCAGCAGCGTAGCGGCGACTAGCCGGGGGGAGCAGTACTTC. It is translated as CASSVAATSRGEQYF. The rearrangement joins TRBV9 to TRBJ2-7, with 7 bases lining up with TRBD2. The CDR3 runs to 15 residues. Germline-derived CDR1 and CDR2 are SGDLS and YYNGEE. Trimming took 0 bases from V and 7 from J; bases not matched to a gene: 10.

V and J are TRBV5-1 and TRBJ2-3; D call uncertain. V shed 0 bases and J shed 5 bases, with 4 bases lying between them. The CDR3 contains 12 residues. Germline V gives CDR1 SGHRS, CDR2 YFSETQ. In nucleotides, the CDR3 is TGCGCCAGCAGCTTGGTCAGAGATACGCAGTATTTT. Protein: CASSLVRDTQYF.

The chain links TRBV19 to TRBJ2-3, with 11 bases aligning to TRBD2. The germline V gene has CDR1 LNHDA and CDR2 SQIVND (reference sequence). CDR3 length: 14 amino acids. J lost 6 bases, V lost 4 bases, and 3 bases had no gene match. CDR3 sequence reads: CASSTSGRYDTQYF. CDR3 DNA: TGTGCCAGTAGTACTAGCGGGAGGTACGATACGCAGTATTTT.

The chain carries TRBV13 and TRBJ2-1, with 11 bases matching TRBD2. Germline-derived CDR1 and CDR2 are PRHDT and FYEKMQ (reference sequence). The V and J ends lost 5 bases and 4 bases, in that order; junction bases with no gene match: 7. This CDR3 has 16 amino acids. As DNA, the CDR3 is TGTGCCAGCAGCGGCCGACTAGCGGGAAATTACAATGAGCAGTTCTTC. It yields the protein CASSGRLAGNYNEQFF.

This clone was seen more than once but under ten times. The V and J genes are TRBV29-1 and TRBJ2-2; weak D call: TRBD2 (7 bases). This CDR3 is 15 amino acids long. Trimming cost V 4 bases and J 5 bases, with 17 bases left between them. The V gene's germline CDR1 is SQVTM and CDR2 ANQGSEA. CDR3 amino acids: CSVGGGARTTGELFF. CDR3 DNA: TGCAGCGTTGGAGGGGGGGCACGTACTACCGGGGAGCTGTTTTTT.

The V gene is TRBV19, the J gene TRBJ2-7; 10 bases fit TRBD1. V gave up 1 base and J gave up 4 bases; unmatched junction bases: 4. CDR3 length: 15 residues. Germline V lookup: CDR1 LNHDA, CDR2 SQIVND (reference sequence). The CDR3 nucleotides read TGTGCCAGTAGTATAGCGGGACAGGGGATGTACGAGCAGTACTTC. It encodes CASSIAGQGMYEQYF.

This chain uses TRBV27 with TRBJ1-1; D is possibly TRBD1 (6 bases). The CDR3 extends over 13 amino acids. V shed 3 bases and J shed 8 bases, with 13 bases lying between them. Germline V lookup: CDR1 MNHEY, CDR2 SMNVEV (reference sequence). The CDR3 loop is CASSLRGPGEAFF. The CDR3 DNA is TGTGCCAGCAGTTTGCGGGGGCCGGGGGAAGCTTTCTTT.

The J gene is TRBJ2-2, the V gene TRBV7-7; D is ambiguous. The CDR3 has 15 amino acids. V was shortened by 5 bases and J by 2 bases, with 12 bases between the two germline ends. From germline, CDR1 is SSHAT and CDR2 FNYEAQ (reference sequence). The CDR3 DNA sequence: TGTGCCAGCAGCCCTCTCAAGAGAAACACCGGGGAGCTGTTTTTT. Translation gives CASSPLKRNTGELFF.

The chain links TRBV6-5 to TRBJ1-1, with 10 positions matching TRBD1. The germline V gene has CDR1 MNHEY and CDR2 SVGAGI. J was trimmed by 9 bases and V by 7 bases; bases with no gene match: 8. CDR3 length equals 13 residues. The CDR3 region is CASTGQGVRKAFF. The CDR3 DNA reads TGTGCCAGCACCGGACAGGGGGTAAGGAAAGCTTTCTTT.

This clone was found once. The gene calls are TRBV6-6 and TRBJ1-5; possibly TRBD1 for D (6 bases). This CDR3 comprises 14 residues. Germline lookup yields CDR1 MNHNY and CDR2 SVGAGI (reference sequence). V lost 9 bases to trimming and J lost 4 bases, with 16 bases between them. In nucleotides, the CDR3 is TGTGCCAGTGGGACAAGGGGCCCTAATCAGCCCCAGCATTTT. It yields the protein CASGTRGPNQPQHF.

The V gene is TRBV27, the J gene TRBJ1-1; D is unclear. The CDR3 contains 15 residues. Germline lookup yields CDR1 MNHEY and CDR2 SMNVEV (reference sequence). Trimming cost V 0 bases and J 8 bases, with 16 bases left between them. CDR3 protein: CASSLSFGLRSEAFF. The CDR3 DNA sequence: TGTGCCAGCAGTTTATCGTTTGGGCTCCGATCCGAAGCTTTCTTT.

The V gene is TRBV7-9, the J gene TRBJ1-4; a possible D gene is TRBD1 (6 bases). This CDR3 spans 15 amino acids. Trimming pared 3 bases from V and 7 bases from J, leaving 15 bases between. Per the germline V gene, CDR1 is SEHNR and CDR2 is FQNEAQ (reference sequence). CDR3 residues: CASSLNREGSEKLFF. The CDR3 DNA reads TGTGCCAGCAGCTTGAACAGGGAAGGCAGTGAAAAACTGTTTTTT.

The J gene is TRBJ2-5, the V gene TRBV5-1; D is undetermined. The DNA end favors TRBJ2-7, so the J call may be wrong. This CDR3 has 17 amino acids. Germline CDR1 SGHRS, CDR2 YFSETQ. CDR3 loop: CASSRGLGSPLKYEQYF. The CDR3 nucleotides are TGCGCCAGCAGTCGAGGTCTTGGGTCTCCTTTAAAATACGAGCAGTACTTC.

V gene TRBV6-1 combines with J gene TRBJ2-7; D is unclear. V was shortened by 3 bases and J by 3 bases, with 15 bases between the two germline ends. The CDR3 extends over 15 amino acids. Germline CDR1 is MNHNS and CDR2 is SASEGT. CDR3 coding DNA: TGTGCCAGCAGTGAGGTTGACCCCAGGCTCTACGAGCAGTACTTC. Protein product: CASSEVDPRLYEQYF.

This clone has more than one count but fewer than ten. The chain joins TRBV6-1 to TRBJ1-1; 10 bases map to TRBD1. The germline V gene encodes CDR1 MNHNS and CDR2 SASEGT. J was trimmed by 6 bases and V by 6 bases; bases with no gene match: 7. The CDR3 is 14 amino acids. CDR3 in amino acids: CASRGQGDFAEAFF. In nucleotides, the CDR3 is TGTGCCAGCAGAGGACAGGGGGATTTCGCTGAAGCTTTCTTT.

The chain couples TRBV5-1 to TRBJ1-6, with D possibly being TRBD1 (5 bases). V gave up 7 bases and J gave up 5 bases, with 16 bases separating them. Per the germline V gene, CDR1 is SGHRS and CDR2 is YFSETQ. The CDR3 runs to 15 residues. The CDR3 DNA sequence: TGCGCCAGCTCACCGAGACAGTTTGATAATTCACCCCTCCACTTT. As protein: CASSPRQFDNSPLHF. The variable domain in full, with the rest retrieved from reference TRBV5-1 and TRBJ1-6, is KAGVTQTPRYLIKTRGQQVTLSCSPISGHRSVSWYQQTPGQGLQFLFEYFSETQRNKGNFPGRFSGRQFSNSRSEMNVSTLELGDSALYLCASSPRQFDNSPLHFGNGTRLTVT.

This rearrangement joins TRBV4-2 to TRBJ1-5; 10 nucleotides line up with TRBD1. The ends lost 5 bases at V and 4 bases at J; junction bases unmatched: 5. The CDR3 has 15 amino acids. Germline V CDR1 and CDR2: LGHNA, YNFKEQ. The CDR3 reads CASSRDRGSNQPQHF. CDR3 DNA sequence: TGTGCCAGCAGCAGGGACAGGGGTTCGAATCAGCCCCAGCATTTT.

The gene calls are TRBV27 and TRBJ1-2; D is possibly TRBD1 (6 bases). CDR3 length: 16 residues. Trimming pared 7 bases from V and 0 bases from J, leaving 18 bases between. CDR1 and CDR2 from the germline V gene are MNHEY and SMNVEV (reference sequence). Here the CDR3 DNA reads TGTGCCAGCACTCGTGTTCAGGGGAAAGCTAACTATGGCTACACCTTC. This translates into CASTRVQGKANYGYTF.

The chain couples TRBV5-4 to TRBJ2-1, with D hard to call. V was cut by 4 bases and J by 7 bases, with 9 bases left in between. CDR3 size: 12 residues. The germline V gene has CDR1 SGHNT and CDR2 YYREEE (reference sequence). The CDR3 loop is CASSPYRNEQFF. The CDR3 bases are TGTGCCAGCAGCCCCTACAGAAATGAGCAGTTCTTC.

The CDR3 loop reads CASSERDTTQYF. The CDR3 DNA is TGTGCCAGCAGCGAGCGGGATACTACGCAGTATTTT. The rearrangement uses TRBV9 and TRBJ2-3, with 7 bases aligning to TRBD2. J gave up 8 bases and V 3 bases, and 3 bases lay outside the gene matches. The CDR3 spans 12 residues. Germline CDR1 reads SGDLS; CDR2 reads YYNGEE.

The CDR3 region has the DNA TGTGCCAGCAGTGAATCAGGGGAGTACATATATTTT. Its protein product is CASSESGEYIYF. J is TRBJ1-3 and V is TRBV6-1; D is possibly TRBD1 (6 bases). Deletions cut 2 bases from V and 12 bases from J, with 11 bases between. Germline values: CDR1 MNHNS, CDR2 SASEGT. CDR3 length equals 12 residues.